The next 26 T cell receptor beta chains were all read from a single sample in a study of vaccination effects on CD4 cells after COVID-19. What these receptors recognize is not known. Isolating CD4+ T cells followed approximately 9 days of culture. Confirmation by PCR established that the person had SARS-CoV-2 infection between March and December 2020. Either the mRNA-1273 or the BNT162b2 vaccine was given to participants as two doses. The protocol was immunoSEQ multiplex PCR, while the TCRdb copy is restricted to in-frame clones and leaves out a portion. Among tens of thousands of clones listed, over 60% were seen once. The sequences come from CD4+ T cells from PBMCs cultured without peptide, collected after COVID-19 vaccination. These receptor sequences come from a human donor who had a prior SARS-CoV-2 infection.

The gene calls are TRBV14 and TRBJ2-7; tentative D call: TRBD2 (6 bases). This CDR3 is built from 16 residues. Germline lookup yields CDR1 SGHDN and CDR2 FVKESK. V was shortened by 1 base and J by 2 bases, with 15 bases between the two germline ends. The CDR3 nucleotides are TGTGCCAGCAGCCAAGGGGGTAGCGGCGCCCCCTACGAGCAGTACTTC. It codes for CASSQGGSGAPYEQYF.

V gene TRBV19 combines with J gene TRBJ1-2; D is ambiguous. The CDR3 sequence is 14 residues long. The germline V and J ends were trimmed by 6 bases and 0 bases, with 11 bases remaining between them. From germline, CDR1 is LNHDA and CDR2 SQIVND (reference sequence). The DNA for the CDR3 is TGTGCCAGTAGCTACAGAGATTCTAACTATGGCTACACCTTC. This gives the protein CASSYRDSNYGYTF.

In nucleotides, the CDR3 is TGTGCCAGCAGCTTGGCCTCCACATTGAACACTGAAGCTTTCTTT. Translation gives CASSLASTLNTEAFF. This chain joins TRBV5-4 and TRBJ1-1; D gene uncertain. The CDR3 is 15 amino acids. Germline V gene sequence: CDR1 SGHNT, CDR2 YYREEE (reference sequence). Trimming cost V 0 bases and J 0 bases, with 9 bases left between them.

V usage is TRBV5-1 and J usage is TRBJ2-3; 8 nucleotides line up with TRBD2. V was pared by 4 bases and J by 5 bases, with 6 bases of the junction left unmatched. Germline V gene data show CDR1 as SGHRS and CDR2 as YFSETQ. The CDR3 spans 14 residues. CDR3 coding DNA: TGCGCCAGCAGCACGGGACTAGAGGTAGATACGCAGTATTTT. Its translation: CASSTGLEVDTQYF.

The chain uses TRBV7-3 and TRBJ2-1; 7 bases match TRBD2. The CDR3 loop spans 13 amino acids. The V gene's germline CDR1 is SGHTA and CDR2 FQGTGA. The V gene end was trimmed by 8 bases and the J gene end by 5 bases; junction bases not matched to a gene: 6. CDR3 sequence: CASSAGVHNEQFF. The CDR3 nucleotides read TGTGCCAGCTCGGCGGGAGTACACAATGAGCAGTTCTTC.

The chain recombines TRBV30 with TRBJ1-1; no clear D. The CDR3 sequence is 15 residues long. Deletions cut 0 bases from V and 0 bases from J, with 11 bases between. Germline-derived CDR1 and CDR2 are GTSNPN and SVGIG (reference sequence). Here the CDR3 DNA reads TGTGCCTGGAGTGTAGCCGGGAGCCTGAACACTGAAGCTTTCTTT. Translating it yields CAWSVAGSLNTEAFF.

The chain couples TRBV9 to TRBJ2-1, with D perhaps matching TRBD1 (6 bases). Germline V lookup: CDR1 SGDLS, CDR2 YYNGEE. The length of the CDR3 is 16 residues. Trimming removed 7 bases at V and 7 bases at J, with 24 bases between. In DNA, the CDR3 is TGTGCCAGCGGATCAACCTACAGGGTGAGGACAAATGAGCAGTTCTTC. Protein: CASGSTYRVRTNEQFF.

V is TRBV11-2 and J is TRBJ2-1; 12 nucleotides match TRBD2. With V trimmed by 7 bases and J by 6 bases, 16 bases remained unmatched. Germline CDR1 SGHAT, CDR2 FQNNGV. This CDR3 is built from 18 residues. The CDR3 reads CASTKGGLAGLAVNEQFF. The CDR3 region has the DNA TGTGCCAGCACCAAAGGGGGACTAGCGGGCCTGGCCGTCAATGAGCAGTTCTTC.

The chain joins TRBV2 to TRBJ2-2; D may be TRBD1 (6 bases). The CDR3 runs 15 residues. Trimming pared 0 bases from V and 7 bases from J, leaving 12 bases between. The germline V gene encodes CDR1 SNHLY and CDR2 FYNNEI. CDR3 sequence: CASSEASRGNGELFF. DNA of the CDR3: TGTGCCAGCAGTGAAGCGAGCAGGGGAAACGGGGAGCTGTTTTTT.

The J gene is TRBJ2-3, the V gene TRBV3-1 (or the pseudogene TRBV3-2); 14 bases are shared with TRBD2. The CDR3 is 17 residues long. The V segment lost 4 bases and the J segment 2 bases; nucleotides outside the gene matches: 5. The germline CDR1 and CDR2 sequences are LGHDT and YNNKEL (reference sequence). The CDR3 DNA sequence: TGTGCCAGCAGCCTCTGGACTAGCGGGAGGTCCACAGATACGCAGTATTTT. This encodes CASSLWTSGRSTDTQYF.

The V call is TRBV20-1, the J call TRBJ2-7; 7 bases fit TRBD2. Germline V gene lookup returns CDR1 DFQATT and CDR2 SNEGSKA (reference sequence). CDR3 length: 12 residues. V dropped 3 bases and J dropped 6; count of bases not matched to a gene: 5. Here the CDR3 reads CSASRSGGEQYF. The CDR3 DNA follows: TGCAGTGCTAGTCGATCGGGGGGCGAGCAGTACTTC.

The CDR3 sequence is CASSLRGLSPEQYF. The CDR3 bases are TGTGCCAGCAGCTTAAGGGGACTTTCCCCCGAGCAGTACTTC. This sequence joins TRBV13 and TRBJ2-7; D perhaps matches TRBD2 (6 bases). CDR1 is PRHDT, CDR2 FYEKMQ, per germline (reference sequence). Deletions cut 2 bases from V and 6 bases from J, with 14 bases between. This CDR3 contains 14 residues.

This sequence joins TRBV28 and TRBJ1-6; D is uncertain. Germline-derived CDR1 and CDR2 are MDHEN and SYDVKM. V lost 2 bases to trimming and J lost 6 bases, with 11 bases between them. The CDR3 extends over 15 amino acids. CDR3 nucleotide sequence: TGTGCCAGCAGTTTAGCCGGGTCTTTTAATTCACCCCTCCACTTT. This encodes CASSLAGSFNSPLHF.

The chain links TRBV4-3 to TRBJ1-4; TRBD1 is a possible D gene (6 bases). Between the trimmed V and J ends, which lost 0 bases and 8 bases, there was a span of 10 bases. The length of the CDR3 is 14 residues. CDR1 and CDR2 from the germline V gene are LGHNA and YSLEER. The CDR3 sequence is CASSQDWDTEKLFF. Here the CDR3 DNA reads TGCGCCAGCAGCCAAGATTGGGACACCGAAAAACTGTTTTTT.

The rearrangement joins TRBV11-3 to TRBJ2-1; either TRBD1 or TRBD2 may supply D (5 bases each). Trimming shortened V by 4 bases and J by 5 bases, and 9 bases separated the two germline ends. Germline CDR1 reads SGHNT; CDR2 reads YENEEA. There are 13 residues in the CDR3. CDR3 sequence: CASSSGRDNEQFF. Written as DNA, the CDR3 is TGTGCCAGCAGCTCGGGGCGAGACAATGAGCAGTTCTTC. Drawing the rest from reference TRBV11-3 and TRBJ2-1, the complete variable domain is EAGVVQSPRYKIIEKKQPVAFWCNPISGHNTLYWYLQNLGQGPELLIRYENEEAVDDSQLPKDRFSAERLKGVDSTLKIQPAELGDSAVYLCASSSGRDNEQFFGPGTRLTVL.

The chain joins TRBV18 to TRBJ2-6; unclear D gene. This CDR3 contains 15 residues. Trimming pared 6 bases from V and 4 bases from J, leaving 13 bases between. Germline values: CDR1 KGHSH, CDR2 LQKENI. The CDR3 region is CASSQIISGANVLTF. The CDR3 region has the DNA TGTGCCAGCTCCCAAATAATTTCCGGGGCCAACGTCCTGACTTTC.

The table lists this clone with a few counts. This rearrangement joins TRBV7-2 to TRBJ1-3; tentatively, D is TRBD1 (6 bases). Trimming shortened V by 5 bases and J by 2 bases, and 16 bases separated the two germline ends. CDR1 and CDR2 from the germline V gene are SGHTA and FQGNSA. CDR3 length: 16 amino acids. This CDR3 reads CASSATFGQPGNTIYF. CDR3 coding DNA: TGTGCCAGCAGCGCCACCTTTGGACAGCCTGGAAACACCATATATTTT.

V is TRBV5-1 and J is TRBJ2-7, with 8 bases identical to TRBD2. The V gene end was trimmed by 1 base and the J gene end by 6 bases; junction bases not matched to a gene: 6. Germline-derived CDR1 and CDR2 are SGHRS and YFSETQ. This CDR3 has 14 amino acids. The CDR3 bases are TGCGCCAGCAGCTTGATAGCGGGATCGGCCGAGCAGTACTTC. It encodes CASSLIAGSAEQYF.

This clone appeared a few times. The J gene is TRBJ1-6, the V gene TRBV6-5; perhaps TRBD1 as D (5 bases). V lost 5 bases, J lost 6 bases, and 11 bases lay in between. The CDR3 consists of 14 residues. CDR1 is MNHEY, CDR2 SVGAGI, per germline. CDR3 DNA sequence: TGTGCCAGCAGTCCCGAAGGGGCTAATTCACCCCTCCACTTT. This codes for CASSPEGANSPLHF.

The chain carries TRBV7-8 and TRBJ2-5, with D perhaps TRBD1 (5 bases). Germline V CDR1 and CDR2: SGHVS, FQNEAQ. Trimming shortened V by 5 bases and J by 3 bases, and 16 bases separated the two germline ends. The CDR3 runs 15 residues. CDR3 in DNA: TGTGCCAGCAGCCAGAGGAGCAGGGTCGAAGAGACCCAGTACTTC. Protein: CASSQRSRVEETQYF.

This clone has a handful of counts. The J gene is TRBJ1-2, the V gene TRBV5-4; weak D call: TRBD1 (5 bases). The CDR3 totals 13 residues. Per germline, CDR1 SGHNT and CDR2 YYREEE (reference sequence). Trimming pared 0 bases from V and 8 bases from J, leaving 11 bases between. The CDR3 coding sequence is TGTGCCAGCAGCTTGGCCAGGGTTTGGGGCTACACCTTC. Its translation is CASSLARVWGYTF.

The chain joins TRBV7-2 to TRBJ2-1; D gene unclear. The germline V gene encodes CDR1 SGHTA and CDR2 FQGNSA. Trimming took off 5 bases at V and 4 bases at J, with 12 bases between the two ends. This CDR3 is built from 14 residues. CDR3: CASSPIPLYNEQFF. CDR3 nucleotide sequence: TGTGCCAGCAGCCCAATACCCTTATACAATGAGCAGTTCTTC.

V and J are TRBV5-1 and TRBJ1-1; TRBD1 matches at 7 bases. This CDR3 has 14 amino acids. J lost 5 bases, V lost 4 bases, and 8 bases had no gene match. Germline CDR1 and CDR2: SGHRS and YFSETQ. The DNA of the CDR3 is TGCGCCAGCAGCGCGAGGGGGCCGGAGACTGAAGCTTTCTTT. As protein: CASSARGPETEAFF.

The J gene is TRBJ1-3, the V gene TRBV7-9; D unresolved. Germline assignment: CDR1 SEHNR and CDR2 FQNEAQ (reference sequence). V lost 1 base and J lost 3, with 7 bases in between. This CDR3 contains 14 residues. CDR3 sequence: CASSLGEIGNTIYF. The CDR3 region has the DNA TGTGCCAGCAGCTTAGGCGAAATTGGAAACACCATATATTTT.

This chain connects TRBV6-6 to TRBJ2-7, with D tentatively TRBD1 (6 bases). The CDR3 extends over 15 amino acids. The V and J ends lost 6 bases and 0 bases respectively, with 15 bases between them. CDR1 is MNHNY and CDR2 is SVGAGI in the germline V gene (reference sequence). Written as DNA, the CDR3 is TGTGCCAGCAGGATCCGGGACACGAGCTCCTACGAGCAGTACTTC. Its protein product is CASRIRDTSSYEQYF.

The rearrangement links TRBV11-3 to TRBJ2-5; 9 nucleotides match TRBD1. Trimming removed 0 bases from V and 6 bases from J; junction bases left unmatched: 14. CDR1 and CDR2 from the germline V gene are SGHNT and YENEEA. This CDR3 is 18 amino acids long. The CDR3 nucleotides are TGTGCCAGCAGCTTAGAACCCTCGGGAACAGGGGGCGAGAAGACCCAGTACTTC. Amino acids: CASSLEPSGTGGEKTQYF.